This TCR beta chain was obtained from a study of shared clonotypes between healthy human individuals. The naive CD8 subset, CD45RO-negative cells positively selected for CCR7, excluded terminally differentiated effector memory CD45RA+ cells. Donors were healthy HIV-negative adults without recent acute infections or vaccinations. Around 200 ng DNA, around 30,000 T cell genomes, went into each sorted-subset replicate PCR. The protocol was immunoSEQ multiplex PCR, while the TCRdb copy is restricted to in-frame clones and leaves out a portion. Found here are roughly 2.1 million clones, 90% to 95% of them singletons; the top ten hold about 1.8%. CDR1 and CDR2 (germline): MNHNS, SASEGT. The CDR3 contains 16 residues. V was cut by 4 bases and J by 0 bases, with 15 bases left in between.

Material for sequencing was naive CD8+ T cells from PBMCs. The receptor comes from a man aged 18 to 29 in good health. Some clones in this sample may be carry-over from other donors' samples. This chain uses TRBV6-1 with TRBJ1-2; no firm D call. The CDR3 sequence is CASSAPKGQANYGYTF. The CDR3 coding sequence is TGTGCCAGCAGTGCTCCGAAAGGGCAGGCTAACTATGGCTACACCTTC.